The rows below give T cell receptor beta chains drawn from one sample of a study of T cell changes during pregnancy in multiple sclerosis. The assay was immunoSEQ multiplex PCR, and TCRdb's table has in-frame clones only and misses some. The table shows some 41,000 clones, with 90% occurring only once. The material was CD8+ T cells from peripheral blood mononuclear cells, obtained in the first trimester of pregnancy. The receptors were gathered from a female donor with multiple sclerosis, enrolled in a pregnancy study. The CDR3 runs from the conserved cysteine through the conserved F or W. A D gene is named only where the DNA matches it firmly. Clone size is shown for a subset of rows, as once, few, many or a class of expanded clone.

. | TRBJ1-3 | TRBV27 | . | 17 | CASSPLGVQGLRDTIYF
. | TRBJ2-7 | TRBV9 | TRBD2 | 13 | CASSGLAGYEQYF
. | TRBJ1-2 | TRBV7-9 | . | 17 | CASSPSGAKQRIRGYTF
. | TRBJ2-2 | TRBV4-3 | TRBD1 | 18 | CASSFTGGKHIATGELFF
. | TRBJ2-7 | TRBV19 | TRBD2 | 13 | CASKASGPYEQYF
. | TRBJ2-7 | TRBV7-6 | . | 13 | CASSPRSSDEQYF
few | TRBJ1-2 | TRBV5-5 | TRBD1 | 15 | CASSLGRTGRNGYTF
. | TRBJ1-6 | TRBV6-5 | . | 15 | CASSYTAGVNSPLHF
. | TRBJ2-5 | TRBV27 | TRBD1 | 15 | CASRALTGGAETQYF
. | TRBJ1-3 | TRBV7-9 | TRBD1 | 16 | CASGTKTGVSGNTIYF
. | TRBJ2-1 | TRBV11-2 | TRBD2 | 15 | CASSDGTSPDDEQFF
once | TRBJ2-5 | TRBV4-3 | TRBD2 | 17 | CASSQEWSGGREETQYF
. | TRBJ2-7 | TRBV6-1 | TRBD1 | 12 | CASTPRGREQYF
. | TRBJ1-5 | TRBV15 | . | 16 | CATSRGQIMGNQPQHF
. | TRBJ2-3 | TRBV4-1 | TRBD2 | 15 | CASSWPSGSTDTQYF
. | TRBJ2-6 | TRBV5-5 | TRBD1 | 19 | CASSPHGDRAFSGANVLTF
. | TRBJ2-7 | TRBV19 | TRBD1 | 14 | CASSIQGAAYEQYF
few | TRBJ1-2 | TRBV6-1 | TRBD1 | 15 | CASSEGVEDRNGYTF
. | TRBJ2-5 | TRBV4-1 | . | 17 | CASSQDRRAGAQETQYF
few | TRBJ1-5 | TRBV9 | TRBD1 | 14 | CASSGGTVDQPQHF
few | TRBJ2-1 | TRBV19 | TRBD2 | 14 | CASSPSGSINEQFF
. | TRBJ1-2 | TRBV6-6 | . | 15 | CASSYSNLEPKGYTF
few | TRBJ1-5 | TRBV27 | . | 14 | CASRIGQSNQPQHF
medium-sized | TRBJ2-6 | TRBV4-2 | . | 16 | CASSQDLGSGANVLTF
. | TRBJ2-2 | TRBV19 | . | 13 | CASSVQGTGELFF
. | TRBJ1-1 | TRBV27 | TRBD1 | 13 | CASSTNRGTEAFF
. | TRBJ2-1 | TRBV18 | . | 16 | CASSPVGGDSYNEQFF
few | TRBJ2-4 | TRBV15 | . | 15 | CATSRDRTGQNIQYF